This T cell receptor beta chain was observed in a study of cytomegalovirus exposure and HLA in healthy donors. The germline gives CDR1 SGHKS, CDR2 YYEKEE (reference sequence). This CDR3 is 16 amino acids long. Study-level results: Within an earlier analysis, most TCR beta V segments proved productive either about 87% or about 30% of the time. A later analysis revealed that TCR association rates differed between HLA loci, peaking at DRB1 and bottoming out at HLA-C. Among immune exposure information, only CMV serostatus was available.

This clone was counted a few times. Its target is not known. 13 Jbeta primers and 60 Vbeta primers were used for the PCR. Generated by immunoSEQ multiplex PCR, the TCRdb table keeps only in-frame clones and is missing some. The data contain about 190,000 clones, approximately 84% of them singletons. This TCR was recovered from a woman under 40 in good health and CMV-seropositive. The chain recombines TRBV5-5 with TRBJ2-5; 10 nucleotides align to TRBD2. The better agreement between TRBJ2-7 and the DNA end casts doubt on the J call. Sequencing was done on a sample of PBMCs. The CDR3 protein is CASSFSLAGSSYEQYF. The CDR3 DNA reads TGTGCCAGCAGCTTTTCACTAGCGGGGAGCTCCTACGAGCAGTACTTC.